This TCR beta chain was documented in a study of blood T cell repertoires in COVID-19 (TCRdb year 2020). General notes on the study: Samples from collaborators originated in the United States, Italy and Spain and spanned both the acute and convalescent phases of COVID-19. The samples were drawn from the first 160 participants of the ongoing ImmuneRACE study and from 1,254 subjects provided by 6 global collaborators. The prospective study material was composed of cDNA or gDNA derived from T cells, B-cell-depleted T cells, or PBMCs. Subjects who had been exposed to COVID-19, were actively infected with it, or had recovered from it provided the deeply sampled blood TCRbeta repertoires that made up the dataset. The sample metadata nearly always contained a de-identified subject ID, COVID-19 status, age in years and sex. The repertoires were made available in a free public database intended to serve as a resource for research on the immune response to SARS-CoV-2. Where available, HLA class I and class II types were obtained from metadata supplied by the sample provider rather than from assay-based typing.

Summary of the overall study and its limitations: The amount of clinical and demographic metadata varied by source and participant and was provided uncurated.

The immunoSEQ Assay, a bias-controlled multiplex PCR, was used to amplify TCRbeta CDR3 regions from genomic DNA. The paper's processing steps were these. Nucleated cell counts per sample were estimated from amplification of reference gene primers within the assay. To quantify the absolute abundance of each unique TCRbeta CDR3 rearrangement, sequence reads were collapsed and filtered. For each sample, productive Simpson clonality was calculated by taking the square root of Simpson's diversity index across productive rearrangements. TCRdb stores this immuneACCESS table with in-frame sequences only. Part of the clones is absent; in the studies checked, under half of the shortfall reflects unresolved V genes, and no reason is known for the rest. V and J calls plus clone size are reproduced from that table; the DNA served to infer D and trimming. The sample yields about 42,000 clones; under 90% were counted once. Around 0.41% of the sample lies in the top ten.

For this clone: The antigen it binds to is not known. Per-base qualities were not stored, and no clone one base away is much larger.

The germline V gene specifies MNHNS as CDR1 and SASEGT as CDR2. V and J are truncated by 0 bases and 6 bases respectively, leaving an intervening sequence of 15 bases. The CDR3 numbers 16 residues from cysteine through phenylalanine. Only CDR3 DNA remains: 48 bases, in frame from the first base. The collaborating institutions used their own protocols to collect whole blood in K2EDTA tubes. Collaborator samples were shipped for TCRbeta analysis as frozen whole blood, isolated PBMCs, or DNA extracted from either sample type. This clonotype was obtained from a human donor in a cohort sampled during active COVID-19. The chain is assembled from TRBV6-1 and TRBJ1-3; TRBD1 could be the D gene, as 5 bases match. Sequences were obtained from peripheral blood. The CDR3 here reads CASSEASRVGKNTIYF. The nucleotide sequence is TGTGCCAGCAGTGAAGCGTCCAGGGTGGGCAAAAACACCATATATTTT.